The present TCR beta chain was sequenced within a study of blood T cell repertoires in COVID-19. Per the study methods: Reference gene primer amplification in the assay estimated nucleated cell counts. TCRdb's copy holds only in-frame clones and misses some; the assay was immunoSEQ multiplex PCR. The V and J calls and the clone size are those of that table, but D and trimming were determined from the DNA. This repertoire shows 450,000 or so clones, roughly 88% found once; its top ten account for approximately 0.65%. Researchers sorted participants into cohorts using their self-reported clinical history. Donors in Cohort 3 who had recovered were those with two negative PCRs, healthcare professional clearance, or resolution of their symptoms. The CDR3 has 15 residues. V was cut by 6 bases and J by 4 bases, with 17 bases left in between. Looked up from germline, CDR1 is MNHEY and CDR2 is SVGAGI.

The rearrangement links TRBV6-5 to TRBJ2-3; possible D gene TRBD2, 5 bases. The clonotype originates from a man in his late teens or twenties who had recovered from COVID-19. Input material: PBMCs or T cells enriched from blood (not recorded which). CDR3 DNA: TGTGCCAGCAGCCCGCGCGGGTGGACGGCAGATACGCAGTATTTT. Encoded protein: CASSPRGWTADTQYF.